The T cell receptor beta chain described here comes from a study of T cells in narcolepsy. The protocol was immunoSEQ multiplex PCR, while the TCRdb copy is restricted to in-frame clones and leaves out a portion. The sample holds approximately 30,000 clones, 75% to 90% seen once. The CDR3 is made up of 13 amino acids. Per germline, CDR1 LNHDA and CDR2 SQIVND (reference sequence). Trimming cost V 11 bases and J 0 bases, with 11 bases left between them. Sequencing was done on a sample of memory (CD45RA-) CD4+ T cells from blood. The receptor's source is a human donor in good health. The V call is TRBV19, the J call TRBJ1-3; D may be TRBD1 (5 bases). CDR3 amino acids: CACGRDSGNTIYF. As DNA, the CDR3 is TGTGCCTGCGGCAGGGACTCTGGAAACACCATATATTTT.